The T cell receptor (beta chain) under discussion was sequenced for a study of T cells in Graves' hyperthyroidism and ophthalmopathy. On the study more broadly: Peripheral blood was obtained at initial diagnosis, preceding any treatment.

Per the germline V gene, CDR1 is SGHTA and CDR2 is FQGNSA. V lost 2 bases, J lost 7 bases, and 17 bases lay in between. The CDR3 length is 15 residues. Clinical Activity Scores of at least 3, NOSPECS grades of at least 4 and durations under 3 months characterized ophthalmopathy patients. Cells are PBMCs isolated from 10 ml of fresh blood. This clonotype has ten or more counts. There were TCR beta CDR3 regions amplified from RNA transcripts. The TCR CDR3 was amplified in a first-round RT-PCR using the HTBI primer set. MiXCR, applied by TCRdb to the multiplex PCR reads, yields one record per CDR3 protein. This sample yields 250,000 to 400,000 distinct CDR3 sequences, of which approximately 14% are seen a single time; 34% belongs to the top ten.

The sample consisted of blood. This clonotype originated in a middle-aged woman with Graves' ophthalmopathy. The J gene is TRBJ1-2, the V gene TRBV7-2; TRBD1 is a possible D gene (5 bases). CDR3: CASSLSYGGSFGYTF. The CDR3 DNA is TGTGCCAGCAGCTTATCCTACGGGGGATCGTTTGGCTACACCTTC.